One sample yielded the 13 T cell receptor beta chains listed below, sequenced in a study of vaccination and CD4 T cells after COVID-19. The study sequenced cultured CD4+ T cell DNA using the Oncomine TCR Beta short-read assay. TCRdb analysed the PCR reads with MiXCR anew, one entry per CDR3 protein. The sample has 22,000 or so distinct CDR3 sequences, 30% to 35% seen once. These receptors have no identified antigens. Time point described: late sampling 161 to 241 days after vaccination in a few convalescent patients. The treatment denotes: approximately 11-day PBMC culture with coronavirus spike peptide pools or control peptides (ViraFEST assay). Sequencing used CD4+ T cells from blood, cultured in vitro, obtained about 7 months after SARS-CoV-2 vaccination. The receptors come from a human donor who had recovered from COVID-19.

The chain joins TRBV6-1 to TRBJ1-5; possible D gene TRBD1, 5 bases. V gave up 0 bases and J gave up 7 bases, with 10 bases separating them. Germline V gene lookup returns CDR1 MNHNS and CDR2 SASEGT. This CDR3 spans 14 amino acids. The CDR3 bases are TGTGCCAGCAGTGAAGCAGGGACGGAACAGCCCCAGCATTTT. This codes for CASSEAGTEQPQHF.

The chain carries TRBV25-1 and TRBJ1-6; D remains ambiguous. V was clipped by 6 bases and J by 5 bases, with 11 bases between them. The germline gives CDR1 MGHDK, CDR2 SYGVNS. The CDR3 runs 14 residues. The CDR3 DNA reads TGTGCCAGCAGAAAGAGGGCGGATAATTCACCCCTCCACTTT. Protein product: CASRKRADNSPLHF. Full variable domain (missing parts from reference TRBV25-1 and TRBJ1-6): EADIYQTPRYLVIGTGKKITLECSQTMGHDKMYWYQQDPGMELHLIHYSYGVNSTEKGDLSSESTVSRIRTEHFPLTLESARPSHTSQYLCASRKRADNSPLHFGNGTRLTVT.

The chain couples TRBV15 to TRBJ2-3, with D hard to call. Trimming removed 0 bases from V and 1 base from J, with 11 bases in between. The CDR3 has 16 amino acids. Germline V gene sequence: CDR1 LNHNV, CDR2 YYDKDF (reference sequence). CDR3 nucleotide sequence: TGTGCCACCAGCAGAGATATTAATGGGGGCACAGATACGCAGTATTTT. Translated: CATSRDINGGTDTQYF.

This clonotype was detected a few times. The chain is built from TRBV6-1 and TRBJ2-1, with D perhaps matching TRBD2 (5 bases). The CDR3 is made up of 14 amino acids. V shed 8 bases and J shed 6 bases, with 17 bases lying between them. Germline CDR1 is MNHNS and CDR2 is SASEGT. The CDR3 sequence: CASAWGNEGNEQFF. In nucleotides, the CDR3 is TGTGCCAGCGCTTGGGGTAATGAGGGCAATGAGCAGTTCTTC.

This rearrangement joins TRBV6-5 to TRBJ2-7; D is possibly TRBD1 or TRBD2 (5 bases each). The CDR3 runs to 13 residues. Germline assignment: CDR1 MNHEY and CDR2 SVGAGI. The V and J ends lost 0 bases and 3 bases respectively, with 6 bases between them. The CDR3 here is CASSYSGVYEQYF. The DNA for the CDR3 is TGTGCCAGCAGTTACTCGGGGGTCTACGAGCAGTACTTC.

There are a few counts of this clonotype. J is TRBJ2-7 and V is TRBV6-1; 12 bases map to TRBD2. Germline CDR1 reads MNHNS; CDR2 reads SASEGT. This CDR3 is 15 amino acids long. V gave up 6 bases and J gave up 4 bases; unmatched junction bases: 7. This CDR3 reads CASRTSGRQGYEQYF. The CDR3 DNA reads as TGTGCCAGCAGAACTAGCGGGAGGCAGGGGTACGAGCAGTACTTC.

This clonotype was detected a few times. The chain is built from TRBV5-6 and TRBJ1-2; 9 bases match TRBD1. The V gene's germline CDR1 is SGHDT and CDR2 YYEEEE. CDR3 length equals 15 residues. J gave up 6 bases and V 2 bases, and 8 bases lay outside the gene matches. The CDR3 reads CASSFYRTGVHGYTF. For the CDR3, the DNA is TGTGCCAGCAGCTTCTACCGGACAGGGGTTCATGGCTACACCTTC.

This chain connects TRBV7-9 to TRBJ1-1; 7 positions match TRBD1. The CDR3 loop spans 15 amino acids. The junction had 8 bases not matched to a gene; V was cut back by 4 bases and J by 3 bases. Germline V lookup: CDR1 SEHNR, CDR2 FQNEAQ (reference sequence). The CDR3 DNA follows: TGTGCCAGCAGCTCCGAACGACAGGGCCACACTGAAGCTTTCTTT. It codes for CASSSERQGHTEAFF.

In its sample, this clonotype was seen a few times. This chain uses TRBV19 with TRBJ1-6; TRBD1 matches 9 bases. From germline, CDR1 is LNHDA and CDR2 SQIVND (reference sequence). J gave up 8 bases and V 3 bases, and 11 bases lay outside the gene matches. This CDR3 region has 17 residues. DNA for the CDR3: TGTGCCAGTAGTATCTACACAGGGGGCGCCCAGGATTCACCCCTCCACTTT. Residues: CASSIYTGGAQDSPLHF. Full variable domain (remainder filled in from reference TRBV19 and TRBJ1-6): DGGITQSPKYLFRKEGQNVTLSCEQNLNHDAMYWYRQDPGQGLRLIYYSQIVNDFQKGDIAEGYSVSREKKESFPLTVTSAQKNPTAFYLCASSIYTGGAQDSPLHFGNGTRLTVT.

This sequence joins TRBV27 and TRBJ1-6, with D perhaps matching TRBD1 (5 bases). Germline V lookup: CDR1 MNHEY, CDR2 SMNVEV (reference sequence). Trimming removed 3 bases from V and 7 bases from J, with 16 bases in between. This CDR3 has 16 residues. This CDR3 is CASSLLAGRPNSPLHF. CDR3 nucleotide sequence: TGTGCCAGCAGTTTGTTGGCAGGGCGGCCGAATTCACCCCTCCACTTT.

The CDR3 nucleotides read TGTGCCAGCAGCTTATATACAGGGTCGTATACCGGGGAGCTGTTTTTT. Its translation: CASSLYTGSYTGELFF. This chain joins TRBV7-2 and TRBJ2-2; tentatively, D is TRBD1 (6 bases). Trimming shortened V by 2 bases and J by 5 bases, and 15 bases separated the two germline ends. The germline V gene has CDR1 SGHTA and CDR2 FQGNSA. The CDR3 is 16 residues long. Looking up the rest from reference TRBV7-2 and TRBJ2-2 gives the full variable domain: GAGVSQSPSNKVTEKGKDVELRCDPISGHTALYWYRQSLGQGLEFLIYFQGNSAPDKSGLPSDRFSAERTGGSVSTLTIQRTQQEDSAVYLCASSLYTGSYTGELFFGEGSRLTVL.

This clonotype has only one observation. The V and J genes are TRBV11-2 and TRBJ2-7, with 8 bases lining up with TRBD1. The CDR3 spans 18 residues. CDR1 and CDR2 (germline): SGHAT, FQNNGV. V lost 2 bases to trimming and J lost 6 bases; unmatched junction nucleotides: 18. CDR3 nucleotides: TGTGCCAGCAGCTTAACTACGTCTGCGGGACAGGTAAACCTCGAGCAGTACTTC. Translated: CASSLTTSAGQVNLEQYF.

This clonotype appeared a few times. The CDR3 region is CSARQDRISGNTIYF. The CDR3 coding sequence is TGCAGTGCTAGACAGGACAGAATATCTGGAAACACCATATATTTT. The chain recombines TRBV20-1 with TRBJ1-3; weak D call: TRBD1 (6 bases). The germline CDR1 and CDR2 sequences are DFQATT and SNEGSKA (reference sequence). Deletions cut 2 bases from V and 1 base from J, with 12 bases between. The CDR3 is 15 amino acids.